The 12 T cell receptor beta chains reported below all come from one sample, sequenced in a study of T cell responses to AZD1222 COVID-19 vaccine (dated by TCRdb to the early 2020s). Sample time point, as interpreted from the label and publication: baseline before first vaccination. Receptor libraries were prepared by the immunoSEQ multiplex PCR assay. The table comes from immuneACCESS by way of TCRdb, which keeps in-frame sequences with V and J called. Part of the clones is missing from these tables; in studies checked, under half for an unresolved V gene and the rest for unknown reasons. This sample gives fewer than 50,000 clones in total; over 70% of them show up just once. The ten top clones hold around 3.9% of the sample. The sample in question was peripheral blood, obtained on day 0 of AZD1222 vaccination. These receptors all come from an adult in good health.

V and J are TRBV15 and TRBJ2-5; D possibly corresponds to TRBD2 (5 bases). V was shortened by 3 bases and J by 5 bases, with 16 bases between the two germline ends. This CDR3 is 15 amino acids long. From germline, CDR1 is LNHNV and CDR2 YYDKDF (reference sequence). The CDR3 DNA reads TGTGCCACCAGCAGCAGGAGTGGCGGGCAGGAGACCCAGTACTTC. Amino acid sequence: CATSSRSGGQETQYF.

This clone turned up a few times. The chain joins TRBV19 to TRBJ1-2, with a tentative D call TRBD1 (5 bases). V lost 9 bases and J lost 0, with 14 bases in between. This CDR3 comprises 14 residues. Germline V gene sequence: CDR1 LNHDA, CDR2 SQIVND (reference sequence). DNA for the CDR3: TGTGCCAGCCGATCAATGGGGCCTAACTATGGCTACACCTTC. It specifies CASRSMGPNYGYTF.

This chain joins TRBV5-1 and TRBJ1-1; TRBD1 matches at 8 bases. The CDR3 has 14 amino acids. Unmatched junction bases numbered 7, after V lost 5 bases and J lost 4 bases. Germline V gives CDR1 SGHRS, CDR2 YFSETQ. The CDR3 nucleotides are TGCGCCAGCAGAACCGCTACAGGGGGCACTGAAGCTTTCTTT. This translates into CASRTATGGTEAFF.

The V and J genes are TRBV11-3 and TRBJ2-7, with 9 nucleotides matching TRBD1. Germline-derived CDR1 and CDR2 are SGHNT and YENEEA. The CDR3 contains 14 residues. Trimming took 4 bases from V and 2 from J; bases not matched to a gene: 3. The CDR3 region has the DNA TGTGCCAGCAGCTGGGGACAGGGTCCCTACGAGCAGTACTTC. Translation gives CASSWGQGPYEQYF.

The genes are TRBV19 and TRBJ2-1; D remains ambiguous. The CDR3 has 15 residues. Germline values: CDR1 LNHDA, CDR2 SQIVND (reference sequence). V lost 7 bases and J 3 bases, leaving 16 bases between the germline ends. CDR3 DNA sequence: TGTGCCAGTAAGAGCGATAGCTCCGACTACAATGAGCAGTTCTTC. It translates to CASKSDSSDYNEQFF.

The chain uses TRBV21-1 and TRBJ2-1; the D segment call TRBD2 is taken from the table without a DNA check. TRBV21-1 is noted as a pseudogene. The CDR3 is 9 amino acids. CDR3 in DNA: TGTGCCAGCAGCCTTGAGCAGTTCTTC. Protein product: CASSLEQFF.

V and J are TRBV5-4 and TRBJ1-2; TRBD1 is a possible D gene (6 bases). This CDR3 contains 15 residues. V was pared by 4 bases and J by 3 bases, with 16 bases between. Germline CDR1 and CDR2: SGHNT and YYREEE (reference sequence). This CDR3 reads CASSKQGVSDYGYTF. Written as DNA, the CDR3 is TGTGCCAGCAGCAAACAGGGCGTTAGTGACTATGGCTACACCTTC.

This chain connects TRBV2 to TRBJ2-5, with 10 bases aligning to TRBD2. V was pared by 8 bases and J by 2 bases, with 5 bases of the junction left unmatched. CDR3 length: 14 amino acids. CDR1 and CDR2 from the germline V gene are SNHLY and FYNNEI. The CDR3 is CASHQRGGQETQYF. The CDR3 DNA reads TGTGCCAGCCATCAGCGGGGGGGACAAGAGACCCAGTACTTC.

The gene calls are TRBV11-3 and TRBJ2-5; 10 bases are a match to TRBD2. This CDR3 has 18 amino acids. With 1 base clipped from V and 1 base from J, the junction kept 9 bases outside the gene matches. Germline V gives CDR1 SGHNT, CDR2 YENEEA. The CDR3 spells CASSLGASGGPFQETQYF. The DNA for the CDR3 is TGTGCCAGCAGCTTAGGGGCTAGCGGGGGCCCCTTCCAAGAGACCCAGTACTTC.

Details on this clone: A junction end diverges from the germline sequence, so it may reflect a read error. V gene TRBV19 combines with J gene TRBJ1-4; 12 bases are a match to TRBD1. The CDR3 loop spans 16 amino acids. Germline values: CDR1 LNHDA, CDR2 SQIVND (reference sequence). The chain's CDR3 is CASSTNRDRGRGWFSF. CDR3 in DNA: TGTGCCAGTAGTACCAACCGGGACAGGGGGCGCGGGTGGTTCTCTTTT.

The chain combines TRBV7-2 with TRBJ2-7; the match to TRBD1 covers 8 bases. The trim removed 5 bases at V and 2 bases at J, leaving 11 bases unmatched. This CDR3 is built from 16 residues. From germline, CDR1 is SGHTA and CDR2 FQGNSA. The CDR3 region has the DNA TGTGCCAGCAGCAAACTCGGACAGGGTCTAACCTACGAGCAGTACTTC. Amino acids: CASSKLGQGLTYEQYF.

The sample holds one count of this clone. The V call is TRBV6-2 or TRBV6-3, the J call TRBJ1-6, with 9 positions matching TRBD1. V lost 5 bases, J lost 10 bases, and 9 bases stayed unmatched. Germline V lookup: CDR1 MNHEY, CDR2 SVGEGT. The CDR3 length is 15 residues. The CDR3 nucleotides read TGTGCCAGCAGTCCACCGACAGGGGGTAGGTCACCCCTCCACTTT. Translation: CASSPPTGGRSPLHF.